The 11 T cell receptor beta chains reported below all come from one sample, sequenced in a study of cytomegalovirus exposure and HLA in healthy donors. The assay was immunoSEQ multiplex PCR, and TCRdb's table has in-frame clones only and misses some. The sample comprises hundreds of thousands of clones, about nine tenths of which are singletons, and roughly 0.8% rests with the top ten. The sample taken for sequencing was PBMCs. Source of these receptors: a woman aged 18-29 years in good health and CMV-seronegative.

The rearrangement uses TRBV27 and TRBJ1-4; a possible D gene is TRBD1 (5 bases). Germline V lookup: CDR1 MNHEY, CDR2 SMNVEV (reference sequence). Trimming stripped 5 bases from V and 5 bases from J, with 18 bases between. The CDR3 spans 16 residues. CDR3 loop: CASSATSGAGNEKLFF. CDR3 coding DNA: TGTGCCAGCAGTGCGACTAGCGGGGCGGGGAATGAAAAACTGTTTTTT.

The gene calls are TRBV7-9 and TRBJ2-4, with TRBD1 identical over 9 bases. From germline, CDR1 is SEHNR and CDR2 FQNEAQ (reference sequence). CDR3 length: 14 amino acids. J lost 5 bases, V lost 5 bases, and 4 bases had no gene match. The CDR3 DNA follows: TGTGCCAGCAGCCACCGGGACAGGGAAAACATTCAGTACTTC. Its translation is CASSHRDRENIQYF. Variable domain in full (rest from reference TRBV7-9 and TRBJ2-4): DTGVSQNPRHKITKRGQNVTFRCDPISEHNRLYWYRQTLGQGPEFLTYFQNEAQLEKSRLLSDRFSAERPKGSFSTLEIQRTEQGDSAMYLCASSHRDRENIQYFGAGTRLSVL.

This chain connects TRBV19 to TRBJ1-1; 10 bases are a match to TRBD1. V lost 1 base to trimming and J lost 5 bases; unmatched junction nucleotides: 1. CDR3 length: 14 residues. CDR1 is LNHDA, CDR2 SQIVND, per germline (reference sequence). In nucleotides, the CDR3 is TGTGCCAGTAGTATAGGGGACAGGGGTACTGAAGCTTTCTTT. Amino acids: CASSIGDRGTEAFF. The variable domain in full, completed from reference TRBV19 and TRBJ1-1, reads DGGITQSPKYLFRKEGQNVTLSCEQNLNHDAMYWYRQDPGQGLRLIYYSQIVNDFQKGDIAEGYSVSREKKESFPLTVTSAQKNPTAFYLCASSIGDRGTEAFFGQGTRLTVV.

J is TRBJ1-1 and V is TRBV29-1; 10 nucleotides agree with TRBD1. Germline trimming cut 1 base from V and 5 bases from J; bases unmatched to any gene: 4. CDR1 is SQVTM, CDR2 ANQGSEA, per germline. The CDR3 covers 14 residues. This CDR3 reads CSVEAGQGRTEAFF. In nucleotides, the CDR3 is TGCAGCGTTGAAGCGGGACAGGGGAGAACTGAAGCTTTCTTT.

This clone was counted between two and nine times. At the DNA level, this CDR3 is encoded by other sequences in the same sample as well. CDR3 nucleotide sequence: TGCAGCGTTGAACTCTATGGCTACACCTTC. Amino acids: CSVELYGYTF. The chain has TRBV29-1 and TRBJ1-2; no reliable D call. The germline V gene has CDR1 SQVTM and CDR2 ANQGSEA. Trimming removed 2 bases at V and 4 bases at J, with 2 bases between. CDR3 length: 10 amino acids.

The V and J genes are TRBV6-1 and TRBJ2-3; 9 nucleotides agree with TRBD1. CDR3 length equals 15 residues. V shed 3 bases and J 3 bases; nucleotides not matched to a gene: 4. Germline V gene data show CDR1 as MNHNS and CDR2 as SASEGT. The DNA of the CDR3 is TGTGCCAGCAGTGACCGGGACAGGGAGACAGATACGCAGTATTTT. Protein product: CASSDRDRETDTQYF.

There are a few counts of this clone. The chain joins TRBV10-1 to TRBJ2-2; TRBD2 matches 7 bases. Germline assignment: CDR1 WNHNN and CDR2 SYGVQD (reference sequence). Trimming at V came to 11 bases and at J to 7 bases, leaving 10 bases not matched to a gene. CDR3 length equals 13 residues. CDR3 DNA: TGCGCCGTTTCGGCAGGGAGGGGCGGGGAGCTGTTTTTT. Encoded protein: CAVSAGRGGELFF.

This sequence joins TRBV16 and TRBJ1-1; D is possibly TRBD1 (5 bases). This CDR3 contains 14 residues. Germline CDR1 reads KGHSY; CDR2 reads FQNENV. V dropped 2 bases and J dropped 0 bases, with 7 bases sitting between them. The CDR3 DNA is TGTGCCAGCAGCCAACAGACAGTGAACACTGAAGCTTTCTTT. Translating it yields CASSQQTVNTEAFF. Variable domain in full (rest from reference TRBV16 and TRBJ1-1): GEEVAQTPKHLVRGEGQKAKLYCAPIKGHSYVFWYQQVLKNEFKFLISFQNENVFDETGMPKERFSAKCLPNSPCSLEIQATKLEDSAVYFCASSQQTVNTEAFFGQGTRLTVV.

The chain employs TRBV30 and TRBJ2-3, with 7 bases that match TRBD1. With 1 base clipped from V and 3 bases from J, the junction kept 7 bases outside the gene matches. CDR3 length: 15 amino acids. CDR1 and CDR2 (germline): GTSNPN, SVGIG (reference sequence). The CDR3 here is CAWSGQGSRTDTQYF. The CDR3 DNA sequence: TGTGCCTGGAGTGGACAGGGAAGCAGGACAGATACGCAGTATTTT. The complete variable domain, with remaining parts taken from reference TRBV30 and TRBJ2-3, reads SQTIHQWPATLVQPVGSPLSLECTVEGTSNPNLYWYRQAAGRGLQLLFYSVGIGQISSEVPQNLSASRPQDRQFILSSKKLLLSDSGFYLCAWSGQGSRTDTQYFGPGTRLTVL.

The table lists this clone with a count of one. The rearrangement joins TRBV7-9 to TRBJ2-7, with D perhaps TRBD1 (7 bases). This CDR3 spans 18 amino acids. Germline assignment: CDR1 SEHNR and CDR2 FQNEAQ (reference sequence). V dropped 5 bases and J dropped 0 bases, with 23 bases sitting between them. The CDR3 sequence is CASSRKGGGQAYSYEQYF. In DNA form, the CDR3 reads TGTGCCAGCAGCCGAAAGGGGGGAGGACAGGCCTACTCCTACGAGCAGTACTTC. Full variable domain (remainder filled in from reference TRBV7-9 and TRBJ2-7): DTGVSQNPRHKITKRGQNVTFRCDPISEHNRLYWYRQTLGQGPEFLTYFQNEAQLEKSRLLSDRFSAERPKGSFSTLEIQRTEQGDSAMYLCASSRKGGGQAYSYEQYFGPGTRLTVT.

This chain uses TRBV19 with TRBJ2-7, with 7 bases lining up with TRBD2. Germline V gene lookup returns CDR1 LNHDA and CDR2 SQIVND (reference sequence). This CDR3 contains 14 residues. V lost 6 bases to trimming and J lost 2 bases; unmatched junction nucleotides: 7. CDR3 in amino acids: CASSHPGLAYEQYF. CDR3 nucleotide sequence: TGTGCCAGTAGCCATCCTGGACTAGCCTACGAGCAGTACTTC.